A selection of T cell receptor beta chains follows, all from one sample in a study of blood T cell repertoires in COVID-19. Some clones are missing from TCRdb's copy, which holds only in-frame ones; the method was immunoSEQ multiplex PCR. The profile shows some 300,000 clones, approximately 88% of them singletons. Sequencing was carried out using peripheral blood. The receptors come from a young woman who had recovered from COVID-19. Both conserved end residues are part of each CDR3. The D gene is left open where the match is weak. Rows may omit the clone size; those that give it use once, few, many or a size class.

cdr3_nt: TGTGCCAGCAATTCGCGGACAGGGGTCGGCGAGCAGTACTTC; cdr3_aa: CASNSRTGVGEQYF; d_call: TRBD1; clone_size: once; v_call: TRBV2; j_call: TRBJ2-7
cdr3_nt: TGTGCCAGTAGCGCCCACCCTCCCGACAGGGTTGTTGGAAACACTGAAGCTTTCTTT; cdr3_aa: CASSAHPPDRVVGNTEAFF; d_call: TRBD1; clone_size: -; v_call: TRBV19; j_call: TRBJ1-1
cdr3_nt: TGTGCCAGCAGCCAAGAGCAGGGTGAGGTTGCTGGGGCCAACGTCCTGACTTTC; cdr3_aa: CASSQEQGEVAGANVLTF; d_call: -; clone_size: -; v_call: TRBV3-1/TRBV3-2; j_call: TRBJ2-6
cdr3_nt: TGTGCCAGTAGCCACCGGGACAGGGGCAATTCACCCCTCCACTTT; cdr3_aa: CASSHRDRGNSPLHF; d_call: TRBD1; clone_size: -; v_call: TRBV19; j_call: TRBJ1-6
cdr3_nt: TGTGCCAGTAGCCCAAGCGTCTGGCGGAAGCAGTTCTTC; cdr3_aa: CASSPSVWRKQFF; d_call: -; clone_size: -; v_call: TRBV19; j_call: TRBJ2-1
cdr3_nt: TGTGCCAGCAGTCAGGCGCGGGGCTTTGGTTCACCCCTCCACTTT; cdr3_aa: CASSQARGFGSPLHF; d_call: -; clone_size: once; v_call: TRBV28; j_call: TRBJ1-6
cdr3_nt: TGTGCCAGCAGCCAAGATTCCTGGGAGCGTGAAGCTTTCTTT; cdr3_aa: CASSQDSWEREAFF; d_call: -; clone_size: -; v_call: TRBV6-2/TRBV6-3; j_call: TRBJ1-1
cdr3_nt: TGTGCCAGCAGCCGAGGTCTAGCGGGGGGGCGAGGCACAGATACGCAGTATTTT; cdr3_aa: CASSRGLAGGRGTDTQYF; d_call: TRBD2; clone_size: -; v_call: TRBV3-1/TRBV3-2; j_call: TRBJ2-3
cdr3_nt: TGTGCCACCAGCAGAGACCAAAGGACAGGCACGGCTTTCTTT; cdr3_aa: CATSRDQRTGTAFF; d_call: TRBD1; clone_size: -; v_call: TRBV15; j_call: TRBJ1-1
cdr3_nt: TGTGCCACCAGTGACCCCATAGCGGGACCTTTTCTTGGGGAGCAGTTCTTC; cdr3_aa: CATSDPIAGPFLGEQFF; d_call: TRBD2; clone_size: -; v_call: TRBV24-1; j_call: TRBJ2-1
cdr3_nt: TGTGCCAGTAGTCCAGGGACAGCCCCGAGGAGCTTC; cdr3_aa: CASSPGTAPRSF; d_call: TRBD1; clone_size: -; v_call: TRBV19; j_call: TRBJ1-2
cdr3_nt: TGTGCCAGCAGCAAAGATTATCTCGGACAGGGAATGAACACTGAAGCTTTCTTT; cdr3_aa: CASSKDYLGQGMNTEAFF; d_call: -; clone_size: -; v_call: TRBV21-1; j_call: TRBJ1-1
cdr3_nt: TGTGCCAGCAGGACAGGAGACTATGGCTACACCTTC; cdr3_aa: CASRTGDYGYTF; d_call: -; clone_size: -; v_call: TRBV6-5; j_call: TRBJ1-2
cdr3_nt: TGTGCCACTAGTCCGACTTCTAGCGCCCCCATCAATGAGCAGTTCTTC; cdr3_aa: CATSPTSSAPINEQFF; d_call: -; clone_size: -; v_call: TRBV24-1; j_call: TRBJ2-1
cdr3_nt: TGTGCCAGCAGCCATAGCGGGACAGGGAGTGATACGCAGTATTTT; cdr3_aa: CASSHSGTGSDTQYF; d_call: -; clone_size: once; v_call: TRBV3-1/TRBV3-2; j_call: TRBJ2-3
cdr3_nt: TGTGCCAGCAGTTTAGGCAGATATAGCAATCAGCCCCAGCATTTT; cdr3_aa: CASSLGRYSNQPQHF; d_call: -; clone_size: -; v_call: TRBV28; j_call: TRBJ1-5
cdr3_nt: TGCGCCAGCAGCCAAGGGGACAGATACGAGCAGTACTTC; cdr3_aa: CASSQGDRYEQYF; d_call: TRBD1; clone_size: -; v_call: TRBV4-1; j_call: TRBJ2-7
cdr3_nt: TGTGCCAGCAGTTTTTCGGGGGGCGGAAACACCATATATTTT; cdr3_aa: CASSFSGGGNTIYF; d_call: -; clone_size: -; v_call: TRBV27; j_call: TRBJ1-3
cdr3_nt: TGTGCCAGCAGCCAAGGACTAGCTAGTGGTGAGCAGTTCTTC; cdr3_aa: CASSQGLASGEQFF; d_call: TRBD2; clone_size: -; v_call: TRBV3-1/TRBV3-2; j_call: TRBJ2-1
cdr3_nt: TGTGCCAGCAGCCGGGCGGAGGTCTACGAGCAGTACTTC; cdr3_aa: CASSRAEVYEQYF; d_call: -; clone_size: -; v_call: TRBV3-1/TRBV3-2; j_call: TRBJ2-7
cdr3_nt: TGCAGCGTCGATCACGGGACAGGGGGCACTGAAGCTTTCTTT; cdr3_aa: CSVDHGTGGTEAFF; d_call: TRBD1; clone_size: few; v_call: TRBV29-1; j_call: TRBJ1-1
cdr3_nt: TGCGCCAGCAGGGCGGACAGGGGTGGAGAAAAACTGTTTTTT; cdr3_aa: CASRADRGGEKLFF; d_call: TRBD1; clone_size: -; v_call: TRBV5-1; j_call: TRBJ1-4